Listed here is a single T cell receptor (beta chain). Its binding antigen is unknown. The input lacks base qualities; no much larger clone sits a single base away. The sample is drawn from a study of cytomegalovirus exposure and HLA in healthy donors (dated by TCRdb to about 2017). Study-level background: The 700 or so repertoires of the first cohort and the approximately 130 validation repertoires were produced on the same platform, according to a later analysis. Besides the first cohort of under 700 subjects, a separate validation cohort made up of over a hundred different subjects was used. To predict cytomegalovirus infection status, the study combined high-throughput TCR immunosequencing, statistical association of individual TCRs with disease status, and machine learning. The aim of the study was to test whether cataloging public T cell receptors could identify signatures of past pathogen exposure.

The method was the immunoSEQ multiplex PCR assay. The paper's processing steps were these. A statistical classification framework was built for diagnosing cytomegalovirus status from the catalog of TCR beta chain sequences. In its TCRdb copy, this immuneACCESS table keeps in-frame sequences only and misses some clones. Where compared with another copy, unresolved V genes explain less than half of these, and the others have no known cause. That table is the source of V, J and clone size, and D and trimming were worked out from the DNA. For this sample the table gives 98,000 or so clones, of which roughly 88% were detected only once. The leading ten clones occupy around 3.1% of the sample. Results and caveats for the whole study, not just this receptor: According to the authors, the approach could potentially be generalized to other disease states and immunological phenotypes. All 120 or so repertoires were used to score co-occurrence in the validation cohort in a later analysis, because that analysis had no HLA typing for the cohort. Cytomegalovirus status was reported to be diagnosed by the classifier with high specificity and sensitivity in both the original and validation cohorts. The study gave a list of 150 to 200 TCR beta chains associated with cytomegalovirus. Three of the identified cytomegalovirus-associated TCR beta chains were confirmed in vitro to be specific for cytomegalovirus antigens. While some public TCRs were present in many individuals, most TCR sequences turned up only very rarely across donors. A later analysis found that TCRs clustered in the first cohort also tended to co-occur in the 95 to 150 validation repertoires, with approximately 94% of cluster scores above 0.

The donors were included in the validation cohort of 120 subjects, a group kept apart from the approximately 670-subject first cohort. From the cysteine through the phenylalanine, the CDR3 covers 14 amino acids. Of all the DNA, just the CDR3 is kept, 42 bases in frame from base 1. The junction shows trimming of 6 bases on V and 2 bases on J, and the gene matches do not reach 4 bases of it. The germline V gene yields SGHVS for CDR1 and FQNEAQ for CDR2. The V gene is TRBV7-8 and the J gene is TRBJ1-2; TRBD1 matches 9 bases in the middle. This clonotype was sampled from a woman aged 18-30 years in good health and CMV-seronegative. The specimen was PBMCs. This receptor carries the CDR3 CASSPGQGNYGYTF. Read as DNA, the sequence is TGTGCCAGCAGTCCGGGACAGGGAAACTATGGCTACACCTTC.